The rows below give T cell receptor beta chains drawn from one sample of a study of low-dose radiotherapy and immunotherapy resistance in tumors. TCRdb re-derived calls from the reads in MiXCR, one entry per CDR3 protein. The repertoire holds 64,000 or so distinct CDR3 sequences, with more than 25% as singletons. Sequencing was performed on PBMCs, taken before treatment. Receptors originate from a male donor with rectosigmoid adenocarcinoma. CDR3s include the opening cysteine and the closing phenylalanine or tryptophan. A D gene is named only where the DNA matches it firmly. Clone size is stated in some rows and not others, as once, few, many or a class when expanded.

size: many; J: TRBJ2-4; D: NA; V: TRBV20-1; CDR3: CSASEGGSKNIQYF; DNA: TGCAGTGCCAGCGAAGGGGGGTCCAAAAACATTCAGTACTTC
size: many; J: TRBJ2-7; D: TRBD1; V: TRBV7-9; CDR3: CASSSDRGYEQYF; DNA: TGTGCCAGCAGCTCGGACAGGGGTTACGAGCAGTACTTC
size: NA; J: TRBJ2-1; D: TRBD1; V: TRBV7-3; CDR3: CASSLNAGQGYNEQFF; DNA: TGTGCCAGCAGCTTAAACGCGGGACAGGGTTACAATGAGCAGTTCTTC
size: many; J: TRBJ2-4; D: TRBD1; V: TRBV9; CDR3: CASSVEAGGTKNIQYF; DNA: TGTGCCAGCAGCGTAGAAGCAGGGGGAACAAAAAACATTCAGTACTTC
size: many; J: TRBJ2-3; D: NA; V: TRBV4-1; CDR3: CASSQETIRDTQYF; DNA: TGCGCCAGCAGCCAAGAGACTATCAGGGATACGCAGTATTTT
size: NA; J: TRBJ1-2; D: NA; V: TRBV5-1; CDR3: CASSPRTANYGYTF; DNA: TGCGCCAGCAGCCCAAGGACAGCTAACTATGGCTACACCTTC
size: many; J: TRBJ2-5; D: TRBD1; V: TRBV4-3; CDR3: CASSQERVQGVETQYF; DNA: TGCGCCAGCAGCCAAGAGCGCGTACAGGGGGTAGAGACCCAGTACTTC
size: many; J: TRBJ2-5; D: NA; V: TRBV28; CDR3: CASSRPDIQETQYF; DNA: TGTGCCAGCAGTAGGCCCGACATCCAAGAGACCCAGTACTTC
size: many; J: TRBJ2-1; D: NA; V: TRBV5-8; CDR3: CASSFTGTTYNEQFF; DNA: TGTGCCAGCAGCTTCACCGGGACAACCTACAATGAGCAGTTCTTC
size: NA; J: TRBJ2-1; D: TRBD1; V: TRBV5-1; CDR3: CASSPGTGLFF; DNA: TGCGCCAGCAGCCCTGGGACAGGTCTGTTCTTC
size: many; J: TRBJ2-7; D: TRBD1; V: TRBV6-2/TRBV6-3; CDR3: CASSYETGFYEQYF; DNA: TGTGCCAGCAGTTACGAGACAGGGTTCTACGAGCAGTACTTC
size: many; J: TRBJ1-3; D: NA; V: TRBV12-3/TRBV12-4; CDR3: CASSPRVHSGNTIYF; DNA: TGTGCCAGCAGTCCCAGGGTCCACTCTGGAAACACCATATATTTT
size: many; J: TRBJ2-3; D: TRBD2; V: TRBV2; CDR3: CASPAGTSGGRADTQYF; DNA: TGTGCCAGCCCTGCCGGGACTAGCGGGGGGCGGGCCGATACGCAGTATTTT
size: many; J: TRBJ2-7; D: NA; V: TRBV9; CDR3: CASSVEGSMGQQYF; DNA: TGTGCCAGCAGCGTAGAGGGTTCTATGGGACAGCAGTACTTC
size: NA; J: TRBJ2-3; D: NA; V: TRBV13; CDR3: CASSRSASTDTQYF; DNA: TGTGCCAGCAGTCGGTCAGCTAGCACAGATACGCAGTATTTT